This T cell receptor beta chain stems from a study of blood T cell repertoires in COVID-19 (dated by TCRdb to 2018 to 2021). About the study as a whole: Samples from collaborators originated in the United States, Italy and Spain and spanned both the acute and convalescent phases of COVID-19. Deeply sampled blood TCRbeta repertoires from subjects exposed to, actively infected with, or recovered from COVID-19 were included in the dataset. The repertoires were released in a freely available public database intended as a resource for research on the immune response to SARS-CoV-2. The material from the prospective study consisted of cDNA or gDNA derived from T cells, B-cell-depleted T cells, or PBMCs. The sample metadata nearly always contained a de-identified subject ID, COVID-19 status, age in years and sex. Where available, HLA class I and class II types were obtained from metadata supplied by the sample provider rather than from assay-based typing. Samples were obtained from the ongoing ImmuneRACE study (first 160 participants) and from 1,000 to 1,500 subjects provided by 6 global collaborators. The study at large found these results: The amount of clinical and demographic metadata varied by source and participant and was provided uncurated.

TCRbeta CDR3 regions were amplified from genomic DNA by means of the immunoSEQ Assay, a bias-controlled multiplex PCR. On the authors' methods: Nucleated cell counts per sample were estimated from amplification of reference gene primers within the assay. To quantify the absolute abundance of each unique TCRbeta CDR3 rearrangement, sequence reads were collapsed and filtered. For each sample, productive Simpson clonality was calculated by taking the square root of Simpson's diversity index across productive rearrangements. The table comes from immuneACCESS by way of TCRdb, which keeps in-frame sequences with V and J called. Part of the clones is missing from these tables; in studies checked, under half for an unresolved V gene and the rest for unknown reasons. That table supplies the V and J calls and clone size; D and trimming were determined from the DNA. The sample table shows 130,000 to 150,000 clones, and approximately 92% are seen once. Together, the top ten hold 13% of the sample.

The germline V gene (reference sequence) gives CDR1 as LNHDA and CDR2 as SQIVND. Between the V and J ends, shortened by 4 bases and 0 bases respectively, the junction contains 10 bases. The cysteine opens and the phenylalanine closes a CDR3 of 15 amino acids. The only DNA kept is the CDR3, 45 bases in frame from the first base. One collaborating source in Seattle enrolled patients during active infection and followed them longitudinally through the course of disease. Each collaborating institution followed its own protocols to collect whole blood in K2EDTA tubes. For TCRbeta analysis, collaborators shipped samples as frozen whole blood, isolated PBMCs, or DNA extracted from either of those sample types. A note on this clone: Its antigen is still unknown. The sample holds no much larger clone one base away, and base qualities are not on file.

The specimen sequenced was peripheral blood. The rearranged segments are TRBV19 and TRBJ1-5, with TRBD1 as a weak D call on 6 bases. The receptor comes from a man aged 18 to 29 with COVID-19, enrolled during active disease. DNA sequence: TGTGCCAGTAGTACGCAGGGGTATAGCAATCAGCCCCAGCATTTT. This codes for CASSTQGYSNQPQHF.